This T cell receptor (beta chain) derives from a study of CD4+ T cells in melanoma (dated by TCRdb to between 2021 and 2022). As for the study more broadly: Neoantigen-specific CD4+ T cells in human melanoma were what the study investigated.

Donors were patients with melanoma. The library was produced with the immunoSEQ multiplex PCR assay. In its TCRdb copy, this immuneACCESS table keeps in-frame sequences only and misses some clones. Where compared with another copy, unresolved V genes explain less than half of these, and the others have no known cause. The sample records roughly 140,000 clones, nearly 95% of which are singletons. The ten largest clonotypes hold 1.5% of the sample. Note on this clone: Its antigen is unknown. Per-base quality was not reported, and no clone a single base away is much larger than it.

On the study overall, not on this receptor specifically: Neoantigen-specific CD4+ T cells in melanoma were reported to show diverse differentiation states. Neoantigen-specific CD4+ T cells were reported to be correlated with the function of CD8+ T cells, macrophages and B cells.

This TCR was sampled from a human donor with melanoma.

The CDR3 protein: CASSSEGRAAEQYF. The DNA reads TGTGCCAGCAGTTCGGAGGGAAGGGCGGCCGAGCAGTACTTC. The sequence links TRBV6-6 to TRBJ2-7; D gene: possibly TRBD2, on 6 matching bases. Between the V and J ends, shortened by 4 bases and 6 bases respectively, the junction contains 16 bases. Measured from the cysteine to the phenylalanine, the CDR3 is 14 residues long. Left in the record is the CDR3 DNA by itself, 42 bases read in frame from the first base. Taken from the germline V gene (reference sequence), the CDR1 and CDR2 loops are MNHNY and SVGAGI.